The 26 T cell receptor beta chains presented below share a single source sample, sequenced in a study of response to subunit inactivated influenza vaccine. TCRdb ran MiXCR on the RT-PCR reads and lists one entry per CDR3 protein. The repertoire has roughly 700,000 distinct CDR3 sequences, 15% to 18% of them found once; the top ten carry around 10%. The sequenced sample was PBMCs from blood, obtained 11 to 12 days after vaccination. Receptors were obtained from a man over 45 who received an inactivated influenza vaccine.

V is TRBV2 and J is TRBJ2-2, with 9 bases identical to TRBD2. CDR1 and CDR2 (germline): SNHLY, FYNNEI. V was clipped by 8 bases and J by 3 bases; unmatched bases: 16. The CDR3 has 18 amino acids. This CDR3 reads CASRGVFAGGLDTGELFF. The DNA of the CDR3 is TGTGCCAGCCGTGGCGTTTTTGCGGGAGGGCTCGACACCGGGGAGCTGTTTTTT.

The CDR3 sequence is CASNLGSTGSNEQFF. CDR3 nucleotides: TGCGCCAGCAACCTAGGATCGACAGGGAGCAATGAGCAGTTCTTC. This chain joins TRBV5-1 and TRBJ2-1; the match to TRBD1 covers 7 bases. This CDR3 contains 15 residues. Germline loops: CDR1 SGHRS, CDR2 YFSETQ. J was trimmed by 6 bases and V by 6 bases; bases with no gene match: 12.

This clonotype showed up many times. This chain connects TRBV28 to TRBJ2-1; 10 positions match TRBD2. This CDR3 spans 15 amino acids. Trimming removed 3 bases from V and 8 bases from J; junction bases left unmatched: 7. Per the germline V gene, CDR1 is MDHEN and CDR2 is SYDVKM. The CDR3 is CASSFRTSGGDEQFF. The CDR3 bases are TGTGCCAGCAGTTTTAGGACTAGCGGAGGCGATGAGCAGTTCTTC.

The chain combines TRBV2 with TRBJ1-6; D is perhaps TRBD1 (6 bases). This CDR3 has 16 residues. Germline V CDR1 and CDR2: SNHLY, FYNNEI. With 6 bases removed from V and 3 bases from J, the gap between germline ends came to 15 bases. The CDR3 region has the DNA TGTGCCAGCAGGACTGGGGGCGCAGTCTATAATTCACCCCTCCACTTT. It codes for CASRTGGAVYNSPLHF.

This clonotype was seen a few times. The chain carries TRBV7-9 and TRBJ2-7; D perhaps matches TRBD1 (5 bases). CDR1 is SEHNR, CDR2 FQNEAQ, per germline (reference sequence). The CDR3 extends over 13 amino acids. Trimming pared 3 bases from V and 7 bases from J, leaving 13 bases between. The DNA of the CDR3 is TGTGCCAGCAGCTTCCCGACAGAGAGGGAGCAGTACTTC. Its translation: CASSFPTEREQYF.

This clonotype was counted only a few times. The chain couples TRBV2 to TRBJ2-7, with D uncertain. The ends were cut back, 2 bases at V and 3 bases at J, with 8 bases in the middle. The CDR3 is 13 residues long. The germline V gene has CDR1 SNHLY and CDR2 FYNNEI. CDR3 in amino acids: CASSESEYYEQYF. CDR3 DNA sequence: TGTGCCAGCAGTGAATCTGAGTACTACGAGCAGTACTTC.

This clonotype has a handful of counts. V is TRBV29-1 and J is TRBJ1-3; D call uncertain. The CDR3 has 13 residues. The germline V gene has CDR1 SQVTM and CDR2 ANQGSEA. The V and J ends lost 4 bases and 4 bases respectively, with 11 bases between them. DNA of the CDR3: TGCAGCGTTGGGCCCCTCTCGGGAAACACCATATATTTT. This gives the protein CSVGPLSGNTIYF.

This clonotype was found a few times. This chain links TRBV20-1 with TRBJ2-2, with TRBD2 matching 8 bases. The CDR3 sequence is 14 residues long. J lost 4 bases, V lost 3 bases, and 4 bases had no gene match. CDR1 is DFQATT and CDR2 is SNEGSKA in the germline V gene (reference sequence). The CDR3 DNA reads TGCAGTGCTAGTCAGCGGGAGTCCACCGGGGAGCTGTTTTTT. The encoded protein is CSASQRESTGELFF.

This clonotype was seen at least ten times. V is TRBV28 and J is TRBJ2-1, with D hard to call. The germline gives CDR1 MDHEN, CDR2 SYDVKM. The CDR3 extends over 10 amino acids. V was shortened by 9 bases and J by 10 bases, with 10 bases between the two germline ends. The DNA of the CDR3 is TGTGCCAGTAGCAGGTGGGAGCAGTTCTTC. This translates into CASSRWEQFF.

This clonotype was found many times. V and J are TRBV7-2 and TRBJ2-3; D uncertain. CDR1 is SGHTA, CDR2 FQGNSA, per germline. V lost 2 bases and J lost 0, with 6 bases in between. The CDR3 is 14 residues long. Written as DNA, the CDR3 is TGTGCCAGCAGCTTATTTGGCAGCACAGATACGCAGTATTTT. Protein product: CASSLFGSTDTQYF.

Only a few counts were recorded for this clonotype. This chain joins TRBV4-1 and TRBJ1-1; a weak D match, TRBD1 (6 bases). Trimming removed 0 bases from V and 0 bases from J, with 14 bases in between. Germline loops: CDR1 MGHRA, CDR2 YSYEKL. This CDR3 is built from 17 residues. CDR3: CASSQDGSGAVNTEAFF. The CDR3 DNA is TGCGCCAGCAGCCAAGATGGATCGGGGGCAGTGAACACTGAAGCTTTCTTT.

CDR3 nucleotides: TGTGCCACCAGTGATCGACAGGTTAGCACAGATACGCAGTATTTT. This translates into CATSDRQVSTDTQYF. The chain couples TRBV24-1 to TRBJ2-3; the D gene is possibly TRBD1 (6 bases). V lost 3 bases and J lost 0, with 9 bases in between. The germline gives CDR1 KGHDR, CDR2 SFDVKD. The length of the CDR3 is 15 residues.

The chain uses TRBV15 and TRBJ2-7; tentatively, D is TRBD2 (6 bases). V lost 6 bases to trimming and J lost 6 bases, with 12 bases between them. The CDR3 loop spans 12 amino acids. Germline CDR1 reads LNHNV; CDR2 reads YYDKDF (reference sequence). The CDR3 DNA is TGTGCCACCAGTAGCGGACCCAGCGAGCAGTACTTC. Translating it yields CATSSGPSEQYF.

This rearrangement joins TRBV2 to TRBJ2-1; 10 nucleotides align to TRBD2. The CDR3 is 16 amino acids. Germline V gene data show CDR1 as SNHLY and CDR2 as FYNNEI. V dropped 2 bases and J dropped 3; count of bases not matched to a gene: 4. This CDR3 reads CASSERLAGDYNEQFF. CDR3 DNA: TGTGCCAGCAGTGAAAGGCTAGCGGGAGACTACAATGAGCAGTTCTTC.

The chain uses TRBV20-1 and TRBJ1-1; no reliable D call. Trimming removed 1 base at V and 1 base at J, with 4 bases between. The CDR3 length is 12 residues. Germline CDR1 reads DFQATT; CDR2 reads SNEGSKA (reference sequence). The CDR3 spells CSARVQNTEAFF. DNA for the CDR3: TGCAGTGCTAGAGTGCAGAACACTGAAGCTTTCTTT.

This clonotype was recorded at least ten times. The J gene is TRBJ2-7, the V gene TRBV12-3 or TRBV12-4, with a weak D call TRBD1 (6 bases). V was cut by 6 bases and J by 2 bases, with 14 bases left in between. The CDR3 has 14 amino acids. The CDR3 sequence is CASSPRDIPYEQYF. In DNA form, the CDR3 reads TGTGCCAGCAGCCCCAGGGACATTCCCTACGAGCAGTACTTC.

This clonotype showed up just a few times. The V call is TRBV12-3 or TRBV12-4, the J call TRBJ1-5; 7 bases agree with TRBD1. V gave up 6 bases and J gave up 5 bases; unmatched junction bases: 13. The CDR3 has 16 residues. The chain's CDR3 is CASSGQDGEVYQPQHF. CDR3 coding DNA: TGTGCCAGCAGCGGACAGGATGGCGAGGTGTATCAGCCCCAGCATTTT.

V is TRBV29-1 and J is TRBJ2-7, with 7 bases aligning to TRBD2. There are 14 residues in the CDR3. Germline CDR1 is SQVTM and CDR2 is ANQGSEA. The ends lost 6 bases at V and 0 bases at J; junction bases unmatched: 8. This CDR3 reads CSVGGDSYSYEQYF. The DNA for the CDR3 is TGCAGCGTGGGGGGGGATTCGTACTCCTACGAGCAGTACTTC.

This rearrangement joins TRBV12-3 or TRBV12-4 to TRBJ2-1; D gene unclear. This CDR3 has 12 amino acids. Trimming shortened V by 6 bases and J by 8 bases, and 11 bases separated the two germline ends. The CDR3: CASRPARDEQFF. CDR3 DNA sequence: TGTGCCAGCAGACCCGCCCGGGATGAGCAGTTCTTC.

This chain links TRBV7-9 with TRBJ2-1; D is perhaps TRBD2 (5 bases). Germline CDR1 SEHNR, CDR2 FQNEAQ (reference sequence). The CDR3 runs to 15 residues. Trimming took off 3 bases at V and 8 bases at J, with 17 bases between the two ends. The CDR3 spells CASSLGSGPWDEQFF. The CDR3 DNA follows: TGTGCCAGCAGCTTGGGGAGCGGACCCTGGGATGAGCAGTTCTTC.

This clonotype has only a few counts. The CDR3 DNA is TGTGCCAGCAGCTTAGTCGGCAACGGCTATCAGCCCCAGCATTTT. It specifies CASSLVGNGYQPQHF. This rearrangement joins TRBV7-2 to TRBJ1-5, with unresolved D. The CDR3 is 15 residues long. Germline-derived CDR1 and CDR2 are SGHTA and FQGNSA. The V end was cut by 1 base, the J end by 5 bases, with 12 bases between.

CDR3 nucleotide sequence: TGTGCCAGCAACGATGTAGGGGGCGCGAACACCGGGGAGCTGTTTTTT. It yields the protein CASNDVGGANTGELFF. The chain couples TRBV5-5 to TRBJ2-2, with 7 positions matching TRBD1. With V trimmed by 6 bases and J by 0 bases, 8 bases remained unmatched. Germline CDR1 reads SGHKS; CDR2 reads YYEKEE (reference sequence). CDR3 length equals 16 residues.

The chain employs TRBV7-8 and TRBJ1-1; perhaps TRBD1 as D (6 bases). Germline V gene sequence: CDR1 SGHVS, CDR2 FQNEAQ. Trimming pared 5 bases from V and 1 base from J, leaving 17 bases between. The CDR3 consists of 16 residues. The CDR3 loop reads CASSGKRTAENTEAFF. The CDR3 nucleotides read TGTGCCAGCAGCGGGAAAAGGACAGCTGAGAACACTGAAGCTTTCTTT.

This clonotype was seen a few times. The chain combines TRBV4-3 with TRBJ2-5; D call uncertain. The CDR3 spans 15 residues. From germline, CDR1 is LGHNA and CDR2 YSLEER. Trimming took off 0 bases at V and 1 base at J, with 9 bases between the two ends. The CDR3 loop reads CASSQDWRSQETQYF. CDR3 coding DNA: TGCGCCAGCAGCCAAGATTGGCGGAGCCAAGAGACCCAGTACTTC.

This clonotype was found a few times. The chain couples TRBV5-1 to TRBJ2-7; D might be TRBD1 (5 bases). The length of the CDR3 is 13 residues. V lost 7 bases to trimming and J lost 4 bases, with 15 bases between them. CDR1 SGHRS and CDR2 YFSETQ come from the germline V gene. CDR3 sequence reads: CASSNGHPYEQYF. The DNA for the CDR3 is TGCGCCAGCTCAAACGGACACCCATACGAGCAGTACTTC.

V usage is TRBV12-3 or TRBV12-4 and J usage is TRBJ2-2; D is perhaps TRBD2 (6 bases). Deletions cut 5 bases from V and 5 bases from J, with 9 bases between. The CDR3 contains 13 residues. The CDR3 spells CASSRLETGELFF. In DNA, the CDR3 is TGTGCCAGCAGTCGACTAGAAACCGGGGAGCTGTTTTTT.